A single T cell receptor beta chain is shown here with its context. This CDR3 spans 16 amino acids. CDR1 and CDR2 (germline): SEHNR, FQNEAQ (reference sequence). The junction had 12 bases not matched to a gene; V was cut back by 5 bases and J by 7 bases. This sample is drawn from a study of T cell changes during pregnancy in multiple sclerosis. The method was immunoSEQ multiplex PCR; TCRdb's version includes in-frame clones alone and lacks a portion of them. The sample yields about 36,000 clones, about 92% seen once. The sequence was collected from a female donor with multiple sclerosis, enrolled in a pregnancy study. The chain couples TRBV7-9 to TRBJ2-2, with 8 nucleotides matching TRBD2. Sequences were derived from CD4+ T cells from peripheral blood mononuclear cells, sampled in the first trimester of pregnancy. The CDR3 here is CASSVMTGGHSGELFF. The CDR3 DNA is TGTGCCAGCAGCGTAATGACGGGAGGGCATAGCGGGGAGCTGTTTTTT.